The present T cell receptor (beta chain) was sequenced within a study of cytomegalovirus exposure and HLA in healthy donors. General observations from the study: For cytomegalovirus status, the classifier reportedly gave diagnoses with high specificity and sensitivity. One later analysis reportedly identified an Asian-associated ancestry cluster that showed fewer N-insertions than the roughly 600-donor mean. The majority of CMV-associated TCR beta chains were reported as apparently HLA-restricted in a later analysis. Later analysis identified several of the most significant clusters that appeared linked to common viral pathogens.

About this clone: Its target is not known. The germline gene is not matched at one end of the junction; a read error may be the cause. Different DNA sequences within this sample yield the same CDR3.

Germline V CDR1 and CDR2: MRHNA, SNTAGT. This CDR3 has 15 amino acids. Both 60 Vbeta primers and 13 Jbeta primers went into the PCR. Sequenced by immunoSEQ multiplex PCR; TCRdb stores in-frame clones only, minus some. Of around 200,000 clones listed, just over 75% are singletons. The chain couples TRBV6-4 to TRBJ2-7; 9 bases agree with TRBD1. This receptor was identified in a woman aged 55-69 years in good health and CMV-seropositive. Material: PBMCs. The CDR3 DNA is TGTGCCAGCAGCAGCCGGGACAGGGTCACCTACGAACAGTACTTC. Its protein product is CASSSRDRVTYEQYF.